The sequence of this T cell receptor beta chain was determined in a study of regulatory T cells in long-lasting Graves disease (dated by TCRdb to the early 2020s). As for the study more broadly: Patients with newly diagnosed Graves' disease had been on antithyroid drugs for under 3 months. Patients with persistent Graves' disease were compared with patients with newly diagnosed Graves' disease using TCR sequencing and RNA sequencing of peripheral blood. The study took place in China and was registered as a clinical trial. A total of about 33 samples underwent TCR sequencing, from about 13 patients with persistent Graves' disease and approximately 20 patients with newly diagnosed Graves' disease. Summary of the overall study and its limitations: Preferential use of TRBV28, TRBJ1-2 and TRBJ2-5 was observed in persistent disease, whereas TRBV20-1 and TRBJ2-1 were favored in newly diagnosed disease. The authors acknowledged the small sample size as a limitation that may reduce accuracy. Persistent Graves' disease patients showed lower TCR Shannon entropy and fewer highly expanded clones than newly diagnosed patients, suggesting clonal expansion. Only peripheral blood was studied, because thyroid tissue, the primary lesion, was inaccessible. Sequencing and analysis were limited to the TCR beta chain. More public clonotypes were shared among persistent patients (about 2,800) than among newly diagnosed patients (over 900).

Reading the label with the study, this specimen's time point is: newly diagnosed GD, antithyroid drugs for less than 3 months. For both TCR sequencing and RNA sequencing, RNA was extracted from PBMCs using TRIzol. The diagnosis of Graves' disease was made according to American Thyroid Association guidelines. Recruitment of patients was carried out at an endocrinology department in Xi'an, China. Each patient gave roughly 8.4 milliliters of peripheral blood, collected in an EDTA anticoagulant tube. Ficoll Paque Plus density gradient separation was used to isolate PBMCs, and no additional T cell sorting was done. An Agilent 2100 Bioanalyzer and agarose gel were used to check RNA quality, and a NanoDrop 2000 was used to measure RNA concentration. This clonotype was picked up many times. The target of this receptor is not known. Base qualities are not at hand, and no much larger clone is one base apart.

The CDR3 runs 14 amino acids, cysteine and phenylalanine included. Of the read, only the CDR3 DNA is kept; its 42 bases are in frame from base 1. Looking up the germline V gene yields CDR1 SGHTA and CDR2 FQGTGA. Compared with germline, V lacks 4 bases and J lacks 4 bases; bases without a gene match: 5. Library preparation was by multiplex PCR. Sequencing took place on an Illumina HiSeq 4000. TCR beta libraries were built with iRepertoire HTBI primers and Arm-PCR amplification of CDR3 regions. PCR products were gel purified before sequencing. Under the source paper's analysis protocol: A total of some 65 TRBV and 14 TRBJ segments were identified across samples and were used for gene usage analysis of CDR3 amino acid clonotypes. Filtered high-quality paired reads were merged into contigs using COPE and FqMerger. BLAST was used to align contigs to IMGT TRBV, TRBD and TRBJ reference genes, with CDR3 defined following IMGT. Highly expanded clones were defined as clonotypes with a frequency above 0.1%. Shannon entropy was used to measure repertoire diversity, and the Gini coefficient was used to measure V-J evenness. Clonotypes shared by more than one individual were considered public. TCRdb trimmed public reads at Q25 via fastp, called clones via MiXCR and kept in-frame beta chains. Every entry covers one CDR3 protein and lists the most common genes and DNA from its rows. The V and J calls here are based on TCRdb, not the publication. The sample records 370,000 or so distinct CDR3 sequences, about 17% of which are singletons. Jointly, the top ten make up 20% to 25% of the sample.

These sequences were also reported in another study, on T cells in Graves' hyperthyroidism and ophthalmopathy. The second publication reports: A patient counted as having stable Graves' hyperthyroidism if no progression to ophthalmopathy occurred over 18 months of follow-up. Hyperthyroidism patients were newly diagnosed, with disease duration under 2 months, and aged 18 to 65 years. Exclusion was applied to patients with uncontrolled infections, other autoimmune diseases, pregnancy or lactation. Diagnoses were established on the basis of clinical symptoms, serum thyroxine and TRAb, thyroid ultrasound, and orbital computed tomography. A first-round RT-PCR of the TCR CDR3 used the HTBI primer set with the Qiagen OneStep RT-PCR kit. Most expanded thyroid clonotypes (frequency above 0.001) were also detected in blood, suggesting blood repertoires may reflect thyroid immune responses. In cross-validation, a model built on a 13 V-J signature told ophthalmopathy apart from stable hyperthyroidism with approximately 91% sensitivity and approximately 84% specificity, and in testing the same model reached 80%/75%. In validation, the model predicted progression to ophthalmopathy a median of about 6 months before onset, with around 70% sensitivity and around 76% specificity. TCR V-J signatures able to tell the groups apart were searched for in a discovery cohort of 100 patients, of whom over 40 had Graves' ophthalmopathy and around 56 had stable Graves' hyperthyroidism. Prospective prediction of ophthalmopathy was tested in an independent validation cohort consisting of fewer than 20 hyperthyroidism patients and 17 patients who later progressed to ophthalmopathy. For training and testing, the 100 or so patients in the discovery cohort were randomly divided in a 7:3 ratio. In addition, the study compared T-cell repertoires in thyroid tissue and in blood from about 6 Graves' hyperthyroidism patients. After blood sampling, hyperthyroidism patients were treated with methimazole at a starting dose of 30 mg daily, and ophthalmopathy patients were treated with high-dose intravenous methylprednisolone. Libraries were constructed in a second round of multiplex PCR, after which size selection and purification were carried out. Paired-end sequencing of the libraries was performed with 100 bp reads on an Illumina HiSeq2000. SOAPnuke was used to process the raw data, removing reads that contained adapters or uncalled bases, had a mean Phred below 15, or lacked an exact match to the constant primer or identifier. High-quality paired reads were merged using COPE v1.2.5, and each unique nucleotide sequence was defined as a clonotype. MiTCR v1.1 was used to align clonotypes to the IMGT TRBV, TRBD and TRBJ reference segments. Analysis was restricted to V-J combinations with a frequency above 0.0001, which covered 99.2% of repertoires. The TCS score was defined as the ratio of F50 (clonal expansion) to E x V (chaos), calculated using BLOSUM62-based TCRdist between CDR3 peptides within each V-J. Welch's t-statistics and random forest reduced roughly 500 V-J features to roughly 13, which were used in a naive Bayes classifier (R e1071). No statistical method was used to set the sample size in advance, and investigators knew the group allocation. The paper reports TCR Vbeta CDR3 sequencing of roughly 140 peripheral blood samples: around 45 ophthalmopathy, roughly 80 hyperthyroidism and around 17 progressor patients.

Sequenced here: peripheral blood mononuclear cells (PBMCs), sampled at new diagnosis, from a patient treated with antithyroid drugs. This receptor chain uses TRBV7-3 and TRBJ1-1, with 8 central nucleotides matching TRBD1. This sequence was found in a woman aged 18-29 years with Graves disease. Donor details come from another sample of the same person, matched by shared clones. The base sequence is TGTGCCAGCAGCTACGACAGGGGTTCCACTGAAGCTTTCTTT. The translation is CASSYDRGSTEAFF.